This T cell receptor (beta chain) emerged from a study of human T cells and chemical hapten exposure. Turning to the study itself: Doses of diphenylcyclopropenone went to the patients' scalps weekly throughout the approximately 22-week study. Study-wide findings and caveats: Sensitization with DPC brought no change to TCRs above 1 in 1000 in frequency.

As to time point: pre-sensitization, week 0. The treatment is: therapeutic diphenylcyclopropenone sensitization with weekly scalp DPC. Before extraction, the whole blood was not fractionated, and total RNA was taken from it. Unique molecular identifiers were attached to individual cDNA molecules within the library. A single record per CDR3 protein comes from TCRdb applying MiXCR to the RACE reads. Among about 90,000 distinct CDR3 sequences listed, roughly 8.5% were seen once. Many counts were recorded for this clonotype. Its antigen is unidentified. The TCR was taken from a man between 40 and 49 years old with alopecia areata. Some clones in this sample may be carry-over from other donors' samples. This specimen consisted of whole blood, obtained in connection with sensitization to the hapten diphenylcyclopropenone (DPC).

The CDR3 here is CASSLEERYEQYV. In DNA, the CDR3 is TGTGCCAGCTCTCTCGAGGAGCGCTACGAGCAGTACGTC. The gene calls are TRBV18 and TRBJ2-7; D is unresolved. The CDR3 contains 13 residues. CDR1 is KGHSH, CDR2 LQKENI, per germline. V gave up 6 bases and J gave up 3 bases, with 12 bases separating them.